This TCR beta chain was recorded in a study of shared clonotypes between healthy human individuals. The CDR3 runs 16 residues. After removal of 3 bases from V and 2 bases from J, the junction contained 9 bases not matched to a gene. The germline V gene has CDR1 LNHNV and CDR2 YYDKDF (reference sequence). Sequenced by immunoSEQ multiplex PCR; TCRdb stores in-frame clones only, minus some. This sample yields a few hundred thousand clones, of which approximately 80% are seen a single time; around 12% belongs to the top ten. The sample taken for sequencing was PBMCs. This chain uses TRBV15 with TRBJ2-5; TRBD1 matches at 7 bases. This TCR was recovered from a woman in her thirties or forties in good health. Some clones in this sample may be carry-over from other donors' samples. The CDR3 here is CATSRRGTASQETQYF. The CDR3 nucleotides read TGTGCCACCAGCAGGAGGGGGACAGCCTCACAAGAGACCCAGTACTTC.